A single sample is the source of the 22 T cell receptor beta chains below, sequenced in a study of OX40 agonist ivuxolimab in advanced cancers. The protocol was immunoSEQ multiplex PCR, while the TCRdb copy is restricted to in-frame clones and leaves out a portion. The profile shows some 67,000 clones, nearly 90% of them singletons. Sequences were derived from CD4+ or CD8+ T cells sorted from blood, sampled in a trial of the OX40 agonist ivuxolimab. Receptor source: an adult with an advanced solid tumor such as melanoma, head and neck, liver or kidney cancer.

The J gene is TRBJ1-1, the V gene TRBV19; tentatively, D is TRBD1 (6 bases). Trimming took 5 bases from V and 0 from J, leaving 16 bases between them. In germline, CDR1 is LNHDA, CDR2 SQIVND (reference sequence). The CDR3 spans 16 residues. As DNA, the CDR3 is TGTGCCAGTAGTTATTCCGGGACACCCATGAACACTGAAGCTTTCTTT. It specifies CASSYSGTPMNTEAFF.

The J gene is TRBJ2-5, the V gene TRBV12-5, with 9 bases identical to TRBD2. The CDR3 contains 15 residues. The J segment lost 4 bases and the V segment lost 3 bases, leaving 6 bases of the junction unmatched. The germline CDR1 and CDR2 sequences are LGHNT and FRNRAP. The CDR3, as DNA: TGTGCTAGTGGTTTACTACTAGCGGGTCGAGAGACCCAGTACTTC. Protein product: CASGLLLAGRETQYF.

This chain links TRBV7-9 with TRBJ1-4, with a possible D match to TRBD1 (5 bases). CDR1 SEHNR and CDR2 FQNEAQ come from the germline V gene (reference sequence). This CDR3 is built from 15 residues. V shed 5 bases and J shed 5 bases, with 15 bases lying between them. In nucleotides, the CDR3 is TGTGCCAGCAGCAACATCGGGACGGGGAATGAAAAACTGTTTTTT. Its translation: CASSNIGTGNEKLFF. The whole variable domain, filled in from reference TRBV7-9 and TRBJ1-4, reads DTGVSQNPRHKITKRGQNVTFRCDPISEHNRLYWYRQTLGQGPEFLTYFQNEAQLEKSRLLSDRFSAERPKGSFSTLEIQRTEQGDSAMYLCASSNIGTGNEKLFFGSGTQLSVL.

The CDR3 DNA is TGTGCCAGTAGCCGACGACTAGCGGGAAGCACAGATACGCAGTATTTT. Translating it yields CASSRRLAGSTDTQYF. This chain uses TRBV19 with TRBJ2-3, with TRBD2 matching over 11 bases. V shed 6 bases, J shed 0 bases, and the junction held 5 bases outside the gene matches. Germline CDR1 and CDR2: LNHDA and SQIVND (reference sequence). The CDR3 spans 16 residues.

The chain joins TRBV11-2 to TRBJ2-2; 10 bases match TRBD2. The CDR3 consists of 18 residues. Germline V gives CDR1 SGHAT, CDR2 FQNNGV. Trimming took 2 bases from V and 7 from J; bases not matched to a gene: 13. CDR3 loop: CASSLMPSGRIDGGELFF. The CDR3 region has the DNA TGTGCCAGCAGCTTAATGCCTAGCGGGAGAATCGACGGCGGGGAGCTGTTTTTT.

This sequence joins TRBV21-1 and TRBJ1-2. TRBV21-1 is deemed a pseudogene. This CDR3 has 9 residues. Here the CDR3 DNA reads TGTCCAAGAGACTATGGCTACACCTTC. This encodes CPRDYGYTF.

With respect to this clone: This sample includes further DNA sequences coding for the same CDR3. The V and J genes are TRBV6-5 and TRBJ2-7; the match to TRBD2 covers 7 bases. Losses at the gene ends were 2 bases for V and 1 base for J; bases not matched to a gene: 2. The germline V gene encodes CDR1 MNHEY and CDR2 SVGAGI. The CDR3 loop spans 14 amino acids. The CDR3 here is CASSYRGGSYEQYF. The CDR3 coding sequence is TGTGCCAGCAGTTACAGGGGAGGGTCCTACGAGCAGTACTTC.

This clone was observed once. The V gene is TRBV19, the J gene TRBJ2-1; 9 positions match TRBD1. The germline CDR1 and CDR2 sequences are LNHDA and SQIVND (reference sequence). The CDR3 sequence is 13 residues long. Trimming removed 8 bases from V and 8 bases from J; junction bases left unmatched: 7. The CDR3 reads CASRDREWDEQFF. CDR3 nucleotides: TGTGCCAGTCGGGACAGGGAATGGGATGAGCAGTTCTTC.

This clone was counted once. This chain joins TRBV7-9 and TRBJ2-2; D perhaps matches TRBD1 (6 bases). Germline lookup yields CDR1 SEHNR and CDR2 FQNEAQ (reference sequence). The V and J ends lost 5 bases and 6 bases respectively, with 16 bases between them. CDR3 size: 15 residues. CDR3 nucleotide sequence: TGTGCCAGCAGCCCCTCCGAGGGGGTCCCCGGGGAGCTGTTTTTT. It yields the protein CASSPSEGVPGELFF.

The chain recombines TRBV5-4 with TRBJ1-1, with a possible D match to TRBD1 (5 bases). The CDR3 runs to 15 residues. Trimming shortened V by 3 bases and J by 1 base, and 13 bases separated the two germline ends. CDR1 and CDR2 from the germline V gene are SGHNT and YYREEE (reference sequence). The CDR3 coding sequence is TGTGCCAGCAGCTCCTCCTGGGACGGGAACACTGAAGCTTTCTTT. Translation gives CASSSSWDGNTEAFF. The whole variable domain, filled in from reference TRBV5-4 and TRBJ1-1, reads ETGVTQSPTHLIKTRGQQVTLRCSSQSGHNTVSWYQQALGQGPQFIFQYYREEENGRGNFPPRFSGLQFPNYSSELNVNALELDDSALYLCASSSSWDGNTEAFFGQGTRLTVV.

V and J are TRBV5-1 and TRBJ2-3; 14 bases line up with TRBD2. This CDR3 comprises 15 residues. Trimming cost V 3 bases and J 5 bases; bases outside gene matches: 2. Germline V gives CDR1 SGHRS, CDR2 YFSETQ. CDR3 protein: CASSSGLAGGDTQYF. CDR3 DNA: TGCGCCAGCAGCTCCGGACTAGCGGGAGGAGATACGCAGTATTTT.

This clone occurred a few times. The chain joins TRBV11-2 to TRBJ1-2; D not resolved. Trimming shortened V by 0 bases and J by 8 bases, and 19 bases separated the two germline ends. Per germline, CDR1 SGHAT and CDR2 FQNNGV. The CDR3 runs 16 residues. The CDR3 region is CASSLDRGRGGGGYTF. The CDR3 nucleotides are TGTGCCAGCAGCTTAGATCGTGGTCGGGGAGGAGGAGGCTACACCTTC.

The rearrangement uses TRBV6-6 and TRBJ2-1; 8 nucleotides agree with TRBD2. This CDR3 region has 14 residues. V was pared by 6 bases and J by 3 bases, with 4 bases of the junction left unmatched. Looked up from germline, CDR1 is MNHNY and CDR2 is SVGAGI (reference sequence). CDR3 nucleotide sequence: TGTGCCAGCAGGGGAACTAGCGGCTACAATGAGCAGTTCTTC. It translates to CASRGTSGYNEQFF.

The J gene is TRBJ2-2, the V gene TRBV4-1, with TRBD1 matching over 12 bases. The CDR3 loop spans 21 amino acids. V dropped 4 bases and J dropped 0; count of bases not matched to a gene: 15. The germline CDR1 and CDR2 sequences are MGHRA and YSYEKL. CDR3: CASSLRGFLRDRGPNTGELFF. CDR3 nucleotides: TGCGCCAGCAGCCTCCGAGGCTTCCTCCGGGACAGGGGGCCGAACACCGGGGAGCTGTTTTTT.

The chain joins TRBV28 to TRBJ1-5; 8 nucleotides line up with TRBD1. With 8 bases clipped from V and 7 bases from J, the junction kept 13 bases outside the gene matches. CDR3 size: 15 residues. Germline-derived CDR1 and CDR2 are MDHEN and SYDVKM. CDR3 amino acids: CASRTPAGGGQPQHF. The CDR3 DNA reads as TGTGCCAGCCGAACACCGGCAGGGGGCGGCCAGCCCCAGCATTTT.

This rearrangement joins TRBV18 to TRBJ1-1; weak D call: TRBD1 (5 bases). The CDR3 consists of 14 residues. Trimming took off 3 bases at V and 0 bases at J, with 8 bases between the two ends. Germline V lookup: CDR1 KGHSH, CDR2 LQKENI. For the CDR3, the DNA is TGTGCCAGCTCACCGGACACCATGAACACTGAAGCTTTCTTT. This sequence encodes CASSPDTMNTEAFF.

V gene TRBV28 combines with J gene TRBJ2-1, with 8 positions matching TRBD2. The CDR3 runs to 13 residues. Losses at the gene ends were 6 bases for V and 6 bases for J; bases not matched to a gene: 4. Germline CDR1 and CDR2: MDHEN and SYDVKM. The CDR3 loop reads CASRKGLANEQFF. The CDR3 nucleotides are TGTGCCAGCAGAAAAGGACTAGCCAATGAGCAGTTCTTC.

This clone was counted once. The V gene is TRBV2, the J gene TRBJ2-3; TRBD2 aligns across 7 bases. V shed 0 bases, J shed 4 bases, and the junction held 4 bases outside the gene matches. This CDR3 has 15 residues. Germline V CDR1 and CDR2: SNHLY, FYNNEI. The CDR3 bases are TGTGCCAGCAGTGAAGCGGGAGGGCATGCAGATACGCAGTATTTT. This codes for CASSEAGGHADTQYF.

This clone was picked up a small number of times. The J gene is TRBJ1-1, the V gene TRBV9, with D maybe TRBD1 (5 bases). CDR1 is SGDLS, CDR2 YYNGEE, per germline. V gave up 5 bases and J gave up 8 bases, with 16 bases separating them. The CDR3 loop spans 13 amino acids. The CDR3 DNA reads TGTGCCAGCAGTCCTCGGGGGAGGGGCGAAGCTTTCTTT. Its protein product is CASSPRGRGEAFF. Based on the CDR3 plus reference TRBV9 and TRBJ1-1, the full variable domain is DSGVTQTPKHLITATGQRVTLRCSPRSGDLSVYWYQQSLDQGLQFLIQYYNGEERAKGNILERFSAQQFPDLHSELNLSSLELGDSALYFCASSPRGRGEAFFGQGTRLTVV.

The chain recombines TRBV19 with TRBJ1-5; D remains unclear. The CDR3 loop spans 15 amino acids. The V gene lost 7 bases and the J gene lost 10 bases, with 23 bases spanning the gap. The germline V gene has CDR1 LNHDA and CDR2 SQIVND (reference sequence). In DNA, the CDR3 is TGTGCCAGTACCCCCGGCGGGTCCAGCTATCTTCCCCAGCATTTT. Residues: CASTPGGSSYLPQHF.

The genes are TRBV5-4 and TRBJ1-2; D is perhaps TRBD1 (5 bases). V was cut by 0 bases and J by 6 bases, with 12 bases left in between. The CDR3 loop spans 14 amino acids. The germline gives CDR1 SGHNT, CDR2 YYREEE (reference sequence). CDR3 region: CASSLAGGGHGYTF. CDR3 coding DNA: TGTGCCAGCAGCTTGGCTGGGGGGGGACATGGCTACACCTTC.

The genes are TRBV5-6 and TRBJ2-7, with D possibly TRBD1 on 5 matching bases. The ends were cut back, 4 bases at V and 2 bases at J, with 16 bases in the middle. The CDR3 runs 15 residues. Germline CDR1 SGHDT, CDR2 YYEEEE. The CDR3 is CASSLPPGQTYEQYF. CDR3 coding DNA: TGTGCCAGCAGCCTTCCGCCAGGACAAACCTACGAGCAGTACTTC.